This is a list of T cell receptor beta chains from one sample in a study of human T cells and chemical hapten exposure. TCRdb reprocessed the RACE reads via MiXCR and lists one record per CDR3 protein. The sample has roughly 96,000 distinct CDR3 sequences; about a tenth are singletons. This material consisted of whole blood, taken in connection with sensitization to the hapten diphenylcyclopropenone (DPC). Every receptor here comes from a woman aged 40 to 50 with alopecia areata. Some clones in this sample may be carry-over from other donors' samples. CDR3s include the opening cysteine and the closing phenylalanine or tryptophan. The order of the fields is V gene, J gene, D gene, clone size, CDR3 DNA, CDR3 protein. The D gene is left open where the match is weak. Part of the rows lack a size; the others show once, few, many or a class for expanded clones.

v_gene: TRBV20-1; j_gene: TRBJ2-3; d_gene: NA; abundance: many; CDR3nt: TGCAGTGCTAGTCGGGTAGGAGCTGATACGCAGTATTTT; CDR3aa: CSASRVGADTQYF
v_gene: TRBV2; j_gene: TRBJ1-2; d_gene: TRBD1; abundance: many; CDR3nt: TGTGCCAGCAAGGCTGACAGGGGGCGCTTATATGGCTACACCTTC; CDR3aa: CASKADRGRLYGYTF
v_gene: TRBV7-3; j_gene: TRBJ2-1; d_gene: NA; abundance: many; CDR3nt: TGTGCCAGCAGCTTATCTGCGGGGTCCTACAATGAGCAGTTCTTC; CDR3aa: CASSLSAGSYNEQFF
v_gene: TRBV6-6; j_gene: TRBJ2-7; d_gene: TRBD2; abundance: many; CDR3nt: TGTGCCAGCACCCGGACTAGCTGGGCCTACGAGCAGTACTTC; CDR3aa: CASTRTSWAYEQYF
v_gene: TRBV11-2; j_gene: TRBJ2-5; d_gene: NA; abundance: many; CDR3nt: TGTGCCAGCAGCCGGGGCCCCCAAGAGACCCAGTACTTC; CDR3aa: CASSRGPQETQYF
v_gene: TRBV6-6; j_gene: TRBJ2-3; d_gene: TRBD2; abundance: NA; CDR3nt: TGTGCCAGCAGTTACTTCGAGGGCGGGGGGGATACGCAGTATTTT; CDR3aa: CASSYFEGGGDTQYF
v_gene: TRBV5-4; j_gene: TRBJ2-7; d_gene: NA; abundance: many; CDR3nt: TGTGCCAGCAGGGGCGGAGGATACGAGCAGTACTTC; CDR3aa: CASRGGGYEQYF
v_gene: TRBV12-3/TRBV12-4; j_gene: TRBJ2-1; d_gene: TRBD2; abundance: NA; CDR3nt: TGTGCCAGCAGTCCGGGACTAGCGGGAGTAGGAGCTCACAATGAGCAGTTCTTC; CDR3aa: CASSPGLAGVGAHNEQFF
v_gene: TRBV20-1; j_gene: TRBJ2-2; d_gene: TRBD2; abundance: NA; CDR3nt: TGCAGTGCTTATGGGACTAGCGGGACCGGGGAGCTGTTTTTT; CDR3aa: CSAYGTSGTGELFF
v_gene: TRBV14; j_gene: TRBJ2-3; d_gene: TRBD2; abundance: few; CDR3nt: TGTGCCAGCAGCCACATAGCGGGACGAAGCACAGATACGCAGTATTTT; CDR3aa: CASSHIAGRSTDTQYF
v_gene: TRBV10-3; j_gene: TRBJ2-7; d_gene: NA; abundance: NA; CDR3nt: TGTGCCATCAGTGACGGTCCCTACGAGCAGTACTTC; CDR3aa: CAISDGPYEQYF
v_gene: TRBV12-3/TRBV12-4; j_gene: TRBJ1-1; d_gene: NA; abundance: few; CDR3nt: TGTGCCAGCACCGGCCTCCTGGGAGCTTTCTTT; CDR3aa: CASTGLLGAFF
v_gene: TRBV7-6; j_gene: TRBJ2-3; d_gene: TRBD1; abundance: few; CDR3nt: TGTGCCAGCGGCAGACAGGGGCGCACAGATACGCAGTATTTT; CDR3aa: CASGRQGRTDTQYF
v_gene: TRBV29-1; j_gene: TRBJ2-3; d_gene: TRBD2; abundance: NA; CDR3nt: TGCAGCGTTGGCGGACTAGCGCCTAGCACAGATACGCAGTATTTT; CDR3aa: CSVGGLAPSTDTQYF
v_gene: TRBV18; j_gene: TRBJ2-1; d_gene: NA; abundance: few; CDR3nt: TGTGCCAGCTCACCGCGACTGTACAATGAGCAGTTCTTC; CDR3aa: CASSPRLYNEQFF
v_gene: TRBV28; j_gene: TRBJ2-7; d_gene: TRBD1; abundance: NA; CDR3nt: TGTGCCAGCAGCCTTTCAACAGGGGCCCCCTACGAGCAGTACTTC; CDR3aa: CASSLSTGAPYEQYF
v_gene: TRBV5-1; j_gene: TRBJ2-1; d_gene: NA; abundance: many; CDR3nt: TGCGCCAGCAGCTTCCTCAGCGGAAGCTCCTACAATGAGCAGTTCTTC; CDR3aa: CASSFLSGSSYNEQFF
v_gene: TRBV27; j_gene: TRBJ2-7; d_gene: NA; abundance: NA; CDR3nt: TGTGCCAGCAGCAGAGACAGGGACTCCCTCTACGAGCAGTACTTC; CDR3aa: CASSRDRDSLYEQYF
v_gene: TRBV10-3; j_gene: TRBJ1-6; d_gene: NA; abundance: NA; CDR3nt: TGTGCCACGTCCGGGGGGGGTTCACCCCTCCACTTT; CDR3aa: CATSGGGSPLHF
v_gene: TRBV12-3/TRBV12-4; j_gene: TRBJ1-5; d_gene: TRBD1; abundance: many; CDR3nt: TGTGCCAGCAGCCCCCCCGGGACAGGCGCGAATCAGCCCCAGCATTTT; CDR3aa: CASSPPGTGANQPQHF